A single sample gave rise to the 27 T cell receptor beta chains below, sequenced in a study of T cells in Graves' hyperthyroidism and ophthalmopathy. RNA transcripts served as the template for amplifying TCR beta CDR3 regions. HTBI primers were used for first-round RT-PCR of the TCR CDR3. TCRdb used MiXCR to reprocess the multiplex PCR reads, holding one entry per CDR3 protein. The sample records about 640,000 distinct CDR3 sequences, about 45% being singletons. The material sequenced was peripheral blood or thyroid tissue (not recorded which). The receptors originated from an adult man with Graves' disease, either hyperthyroidism or ophthalmopathy (not recorded which).

With respect to this clonotype: The junction departs from the called germline gene at one end, perhaps through a read error. This rearrangement joins TRBV5-1 to TRBJ2-7; the match to TRBD2 covers 9 bases. Germline V gene data show CDR1 as SGHRS and CDR2 as YFSETQ. The CDR3 extends over 15 amino acids. DNA for the CDR3: TGTGCCAGCAGCATTGGACTAGCGAGTACCTACGAGCAGTACTTC. It codes for CASSIGLASTYEQYF.

This clonotype has just a few counts. The rearrangement links TRBV24-1 to TRBJ2-5; possibly TRBD1 for D (6 bases). Germline assignment: CDR1 KGHDR and CDR2 SFDVKD. The CDR3 spans 15 residues. Deletions cut 4 bases from V and 2 bases from J, with 13 bases between. CDR3 residues: CATSEQGNLQETQYF. In DNA, the CDR3 is TGTGCCACCAGTGAACAGGGAAATCTGCAAGAGACCCAGTACTTC.

Comments on this clonotype: The CDR3 end shows no conserved phenylalanine or tryptophan, and so a read error is likely. The chain recombines TRBV2 with TRBJ2-6, with TRBD1 as a possible D gene (5 bases). Per the germline V gene, CDR1 is SNHLY and CDR2 is FYNNEI. V lost 4 bases and J 2 bases, leaving 24 bases between the germline ends. The CDR3 totals 20 residues. CDR3 region: CASSGPIDPNRWPGANVLTI. The CDR3 region has the DNA TGTGCCAGCAGTGGGCCCATTGACCCAAACAGGTGGCCTGGGGCCAACGTCCTGACTATC.

The chain couples TRBV7-8 to TRBJ1-6; D might be TRBD1 (6 bases). This CDR3 has 16 residues. Trimming cost V 7 bases and J 3 bases, with 16 bases left between them. Germline V gives CDR1 SGHVS, CDR2 FQNEAQ. The CDR3, as DNA: TGTGCCAGCATTCACCGGGGGCAGATCTATAATTCACCCCTCCACTTT. As protein: CASIHRGQIYNSPLHF. Complete variable domain (other parts from reference TRBV7-8 and TRBJ1-6): GAGVSQSPRYKVAKRGQDVALRCDPISGHVSLFWYQQALGQGPEFLTYFQNEAQLDKSGLPSDRFFAERPEGSVSTLKIQRTQQEDSAVYLCASIHRGQIYNSPLHFGNGTRLTVT.

The chain joins TRBV15 to TRBJ1-1, with 11 bases lining up with TRBD1. Germline values: CDR1 LNHNV, CDR2 YYDKDF (reference sequence). The CDR3 is made up of 15 amino acids. J lost 4 bases, V lost 5 bases, and 6 bases had no gene match. The CDR3 coding sequence is TGTGCCACCAGCGGATTCGGGACAGGGGGCACTGAAGCTTTCTTT. It yields the protein CATSGFGTGGTEAFF.

This clonotype was counted at least ten times. The CDR3 sequence: CASSLGSQGRAFF. In DNA form, the CDR3 reads TGCGCCAGCAGCTTGGGGTCCCAGGGACGGGCTTTCTTT. The chain carries TRBV5-1 and TRBJ1-1, with D maybe TRBD1 (5 bases). Germline CDR1 is SGHRS and CDR2 is YFSETQ. CDR3 size: 13 residues. V lost 0 bases and J 11 bases, leaving 14 bases between the germline ends.

The CDR3 loop is CASSLSSWGRTYEQYF. For the CDR3, the DNA is TGCGCCAGCAGCTTATCCTCATGGGGTAGGACCTACGAGCAGTACTTC. V is TRBV5-1 and J is TRBJ2-7; the D is unclear. There are 16 residues in the CDR3. The V end was cut by 2 bases, the J end by 2 bases, with 17 bases between. Germline V CDR1 and CDR2: SGHRS, YFSETQ.

This clonotype occurred once. This chain joins TRBV25-1 and TRBJ2-6; the D gene could be TRBD1 or TRBD2 (5 bases each). Per the germline V gene, CDR1 is MGHDK and CDR2 is SYGVNS. The germline V and J ends were trimmed by 6 bases and 2 bases, with 17 bases remaining between them. This CDR3 region has 17 residues. Here the CDR3 reads CASSVLVRGTGANVLTF. DNA for the CDR3: TGTGCCAGCAGCGTCCTCGTACGGGGCACTGGGGCCAACGTCCTGACTTTC.

A word on this clonotype: A much larger clone lies one base from this, so it may be a read error. The chain employs TRBV10-2 and TRBJ1-4; weak D call: TRBD1 (5 bases). The germline V gene has CDR1 WSHSY and CDR2 SAAADI. This CDR3 has 14 amino acids. The ends were cut back, 9 bases at V and 8 bases at J, with 19 bases in the middle. The DNA for the CDR3 is TGCGCCAGTTCCCTACGGGGGACGGGCGAAAAACTGTTTTTT. Translating it yields CASSLRGTGEKLFF.

This clonotype has just one count. A read error is likely, as this CDR3 ends without the conserved phenylalanine or tryptophan. CDR3 in amino acids: CASSLDGGEAFS. The CDR3 nucleotides read TGTGCCAGCAGCTTGGACGGCGGTGAAGCTTTCTCT. This chain joins TRBV5-1 and TRBJ1-1; the D is unclear. The V gene's germline CDR1 is SGHRS and CDR2 YFSETQ. The CDR3 length is 12 residues.

This clonotype was found many times. The chain recombines TRBV7-9 with TRBJ1-5; D gene ambiguous. This CDR3 spans 14 amino acids. CDR1 is SEHNR, CDR2 FQNEAQ, per germline (reference sequence). V was trimmed by 3 bases and J by 1 base, leaving 7 bases between them. As DNA, the CDR3 is TGTGCCAGCAGCTTCGCCGGAAGCAATCAGCCCCAGCATTTT. Translation gives CASSFAGSNQPQHF.

The chain is built from TRBV19 and TRBJ1-5, with D possibly being TRBD1 (5 bases). V lost 3 bases and J 4 bases, leaving 13 bases between the germline ends. The length of the CDR3 is 15 residues. CDR1 is LNHDA and CDR2 is SQIVND in the germline V gene (reference sequence). CDR3 in amino acids: CASSILSWGNQPQHF. The CDR3 DNA reads as TGTGCCAGTAGTATTTTGAGTTGGGGGAATCAGCCCCAGCATTTT.

This clonotype was counted at least ten times. The chain links TRBV7-3 to TRBJ1-1; D not certain. Trimming cost V 1 base and J 5 bases, with 11 bases left between them. The length of the CDR3 is 14 residues. CDR1 is SGHTA and CDR2 is FQGTGA in the germline V gene. CDR3 coding DNA: TGTGCCAGCAGCTTAAAGGCTGGGCGGACTGAAGCTTTCTTT. This gives the protein CASSLKAGRTEAFF. Filled out from reference TRBV7-3 and TRBJ1-1, the complete variable domain reads GAGVSQTPSNKVTEKGKYVELRCDPISGHTALYWYRQSLGQGPEFLIYFQGTGAADDSGLPNDRFFAVRPEGSVSTLKIQRTERGDSAVYLCASSLKAGRTEAFFGQGTRLTVV.

The rearrangement joins TRBV20-1 to TRBJ2-2; D unclear. The CDR3 has 12 amino acids. V was clipped by 5 bases and J by 1 base, with 5 bases between them. Germline V CDR1 and CDR2: DFQATT, SNEGSKA (reference sequence). The CDR3: CSAEENTGELFF. The DNA of the CDR3 is TGCAGTGCTGAGGAGAACACCGGGGAGCTGTTTTTT.

A remark on this clonotype: A much larger clone lies one base from this, so it may be a read error. In this CDR3 the conserved last residue, phenylalanine or tryptophan, is missing, so a read error is likely. The chain recombines TRBV24-1 with TRBJ1-5, with unresolved D. There are 13 residues in the CDR3. V gave up 0 bases and J gave up 8 bases, with 7 bases separating them. Germline CDR1 reads KGHDR; CDR2 reads SFDVKD. CDR3 residues: CATSDLPGKPQHL. In DNA, the CDR3 is TGTGCCACCAGTGATTTGCCAGGAAAGCCCCAGCATCTT.

Ten or more counts support this clonotype. This chain connects TRBV7-9 to TRBJ2-5, with 7 bases that match TRBD2. The CDR3 runs 14 residues. Germline values: CDR1 SEHNR, CDR2 FQNEAQ (reference sequence). V shed 2 bases and J 5 bases; nucleotides not matched to a gene: 5. CDR3 amino acids: CASSLMAGDETQYF. CDR3 DNA sequence: TGTGCCAGCAGCTTAATGGCGGGAGATGAGACCCAGTACTTC.

The rearrangement links TRBV24-1 to TRBJ1-1, with 9 nucleotides matching TRBD1. Germline CDR1 reads KGHDR; CDR2 reads SFDVKD. Trimming cost V 2 bases and J 5 bases; bases outside gene matches: 8. The CDR3 covers 16 residues. The chain's CDR3 is CATSDSLAGTGTEAFF. CDR3 DNA sequence: TGTGCCACCAGTGATTCACTGGCCGGGACAGGGACTGAAGCTTTCTTT.

This clonotype was detected only a few times. V is TRBV20-1 and J is TRBJ1-4; a possible D gene is TRBD1 (5 bases). Germline values: CDR1 DFQATT, CDR2 SNEGSKA (reference sequence). V lost 5 bases and J lost 4, with 11 bases in between. The CDR3 sequence is 13 residues long. CDR3 region: CSASGPINEKLFF. For the CDR3, the DNA is TGCAGTGCTTCGGGACCGATTAATGAAAAACTGTTTTTT.

In this sample, this clonotype turned up a few times. The CDR3: CSARTSYSNQPQHF. CDR3 in DNA: TGCAGTGCTAGAACGAGTTATAGCAATCAGCCCCAGCATTTT. The chain is built from TRBV20-1 and TRBJ1-5; D is undetermined. Trimming removed 2 bases from V and 0 bases from J, with 8 bases in between. Per germline, CDR1 DFQATT and CDR2 SNEGSKA (reference sequence). This CDR3 has 14 residues.

The V and J genes are TRBV7-9 and TRBJ1-2; D is perhaps TRBD1 (5 bases). This CDR3 spans 15 amino acids. The germline V and J ends were trimmed by 6 bases and 6 bases, with 20 bases remaining between them. Looked up from germline, CDR1 is SEHNR and CDR2 is FQNEAQ (reference sequence). CDR3 protein: CASSDGSGRVHGYTF. The CDR3 bases are TGTGCCAGCAGTGATGGTTCAGGGAGGGTTCATGGCTACACCTTC.

The chain links TRBV7-2 to TRBJ1-1, with D possibly being TRBD1 (6 bases). Germline lookup yields CDR1 SGHTA and CDR2 FQGNSA. This CDR3 comprises 14 residues. V was trimmed by 2 bases and J by 4 bases, leaving 11 bases between them. The CDR3 sequence is CASSLNRGSTEAFF. CDR3 bases: TGTGCCAGCAGCTTAAATAGGGGGAGCACTGAAGCTTTCTTT.

This clonotype was detected only once. The V and J genes are TRBV12-3 or TRBV12-4 and TRBJ1-2; D unclear. V was trimmed by 6 bases and J by 1 base, leaving 15 bases between them. The CDR3 covers 15 residues. For the CDR3, the DNA is TGTGCCAGCAGCTTGAAGTACCCTGATAACTATGGCTACACCTTC. It yields the protein CASSLKYPDNYGYTF.

The rearrangement links TRBV5-6 to TRBJ1-4, with D possibly being TRBD1 (5 bases). Trimming removed 3 bases from V and 5 bases from J, with 11 bases in between. The CDR3 loop spans 14 amino acids. Germline V CDR1 and CDR2: SGHDT, YYEEEE. CDR3 bases: TGTGCCAGCAGCTCCTGGGGCGTAAATGAAAAACTGTTTTTT. Protein product: CASSSWGVNEKLFF.

This clonotype appeared many times. The chain couples TRBV2 to TRBJ1-1; D is possibly TRBD1 (6 bases). The ends were cut back, 4 bases at V and 0 bases at J, with 9 bases in the middle. CDR1 SNHLY and CDR2 FYNNEI come from the germline V gene. This CDR3 is 14 amino acids long. CDR3 sequence: CASSGTAMNTEAFF. CDR3 sequence (DNA): TGTGCCAGCAGTGGGACAGCAATGAACACTGAAGCTTTCTTT. The whole variable domain, filled in from reference TRBV2 and TRBJ1-1, reads EPEVTQTPSHQVTQMGQEVILRCVPISNHLYFYWYRQILGQKVEFLVSFYNNEISEKSEIFDDQFSVERPDGSNFTLKIRSTKLEDSAMYFCASSGTAMNTEAFFGQGTRLTVV.

CDR3 protein: CASSQGLAGSAYEQYF. The CDR3 nucleotides read TGTGCCAGCAGCCAAGGACTAGCGGGTTCGGCCTACGAGCAGTACTTC. The chain carries TRBV7-9 and TRBJ2-7; 11 nucleotides agree with TRBD2. The CDR3 runs 16 residues. Looked up from germline, CDR1 is SEHNR and CDR2 is FQNEAQ (reference sequence). Unmatched junction bases numbered 8, after V lost 5 bases and J lost 2 bases.

This clonotype appeared a few times. An end of the junction does not agree with germline; a read error may underlie this. V is TRBV10-3 and J is TRBJ2-7, with a tentative D call TRBD1 (6 bases). The CDR3 length is 17 residues. CDR1 is ENHRY and CDR2 is SYGVKD in the germline V gene. DNA for the CDR3: TGTGCCAGCAGTGGGACATCTAAGGGTGCTTCGGGCTACGAGCAGTACTTC. Translating gives CASSGTSKGASGYEQYF.

The V and J genes are TRBV7-3 and TRBJ1-2; TRBD1 agrees at 8 bases. The CDR3 contains 17 residues. The germline V gene has CDR1 SGHTA and CDR2 FQGTGA. The V segment lost 5 bases and the J segment 3 bases; nucleotides outside the gene matches: 14. CDR3 protein: CASSPGQGGRRDYGYTF. The CDR3 nucleotides read TGTGCCAGCAGCCCAGGACAGGGCGGGAGGAGAGACTATGGCTACACCTTC.